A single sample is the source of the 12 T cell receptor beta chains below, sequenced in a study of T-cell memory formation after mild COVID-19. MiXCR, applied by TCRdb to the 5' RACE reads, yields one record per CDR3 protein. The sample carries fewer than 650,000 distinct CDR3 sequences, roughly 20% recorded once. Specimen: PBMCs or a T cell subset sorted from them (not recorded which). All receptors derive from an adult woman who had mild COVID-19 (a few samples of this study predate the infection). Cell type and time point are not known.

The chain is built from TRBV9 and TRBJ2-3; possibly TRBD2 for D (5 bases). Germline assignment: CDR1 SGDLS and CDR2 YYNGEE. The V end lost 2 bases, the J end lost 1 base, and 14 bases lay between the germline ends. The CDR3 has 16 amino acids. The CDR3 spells CASSVNHERRTDTQYF. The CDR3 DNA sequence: TGTGCCAGCAGCGTCAATCATGAGCGGCGCACAGATACGCAGTATTTT.

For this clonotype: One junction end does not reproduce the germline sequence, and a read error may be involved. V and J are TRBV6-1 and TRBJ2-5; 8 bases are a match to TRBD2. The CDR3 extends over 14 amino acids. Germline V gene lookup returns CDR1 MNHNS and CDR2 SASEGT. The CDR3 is CASSTGGAQATQYF. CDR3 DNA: TGTGCCAGCAGTACCGGGGGGGCCCAAGCGACCCAGTACTTC.

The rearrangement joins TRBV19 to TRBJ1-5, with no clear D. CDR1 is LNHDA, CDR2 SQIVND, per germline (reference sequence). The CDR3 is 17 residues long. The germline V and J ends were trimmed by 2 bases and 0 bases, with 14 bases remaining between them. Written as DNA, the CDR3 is TGTGCCAGTAGTATAACCACCCGGGCTTATAGCAATCAGCCCCAGCATTTT. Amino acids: CASSITTRAYSNQPQHF.

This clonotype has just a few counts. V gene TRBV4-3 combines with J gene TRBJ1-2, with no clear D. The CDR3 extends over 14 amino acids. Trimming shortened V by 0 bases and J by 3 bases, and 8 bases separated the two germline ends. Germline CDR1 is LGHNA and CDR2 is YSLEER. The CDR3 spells CASSQDLGYYGYTF. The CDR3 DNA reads TGCGCCAGCAGCCAAGATCTAGGTTACTATGGCTACACCTTC.

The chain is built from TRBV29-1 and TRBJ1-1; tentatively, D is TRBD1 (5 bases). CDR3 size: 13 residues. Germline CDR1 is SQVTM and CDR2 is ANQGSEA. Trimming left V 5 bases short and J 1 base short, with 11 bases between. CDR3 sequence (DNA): TGCAGCGTTTCAGGGAAAAAGAACACTGAAGCTTTCTTT. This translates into CSVSGKKNTEAFF.

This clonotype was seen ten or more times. Here the CDR3 DNA reads TGTGCCAGCAGTGCTAGCGGGGGGGCGCCCTACGAGCAGTACTTC. Encoded protein: CASSASGGAPYEQYF. The chain has TRBV12-3 or TRBV12-4 and TRBJ2-7; TRBD2 aligns across 12 bases. J lost 2 bases, V lost 5 bases, and 4 bases had no gene match. This CDR3 is 15 amino acids long.

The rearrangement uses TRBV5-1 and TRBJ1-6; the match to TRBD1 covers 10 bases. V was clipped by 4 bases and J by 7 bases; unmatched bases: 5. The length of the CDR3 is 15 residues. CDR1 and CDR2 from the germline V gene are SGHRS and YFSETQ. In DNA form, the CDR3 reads TGCGCCAGCAGCGAGCAGGACAGGGGGAATTCACCCCTCCACTTT. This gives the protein CASSEQDRGNSPLHF.

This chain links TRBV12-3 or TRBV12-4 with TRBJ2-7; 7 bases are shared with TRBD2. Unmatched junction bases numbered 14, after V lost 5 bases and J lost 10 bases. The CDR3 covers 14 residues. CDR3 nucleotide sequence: TGTGCCAGCAGTCTCGGGGGGTTTCGTGGCTTACAGTACTTC. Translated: CASSLGGFRGLQYF.

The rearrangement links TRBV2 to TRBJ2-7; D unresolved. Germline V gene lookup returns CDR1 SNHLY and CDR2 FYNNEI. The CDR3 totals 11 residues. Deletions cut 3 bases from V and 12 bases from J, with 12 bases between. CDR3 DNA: TGTGCCAGCAGTGAGTGGGAAGCTCCGTACTTC. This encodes CASSEWEAPYF.

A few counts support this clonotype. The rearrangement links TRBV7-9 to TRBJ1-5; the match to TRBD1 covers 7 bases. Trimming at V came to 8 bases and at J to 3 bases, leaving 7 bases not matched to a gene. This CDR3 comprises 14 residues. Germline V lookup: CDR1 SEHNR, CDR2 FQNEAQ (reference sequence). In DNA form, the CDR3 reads TGTGCCAGCTCAGGGGGGGAGTTCAATCAGCCCCAGCATTTT. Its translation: CASSGGEFNQPQHF.

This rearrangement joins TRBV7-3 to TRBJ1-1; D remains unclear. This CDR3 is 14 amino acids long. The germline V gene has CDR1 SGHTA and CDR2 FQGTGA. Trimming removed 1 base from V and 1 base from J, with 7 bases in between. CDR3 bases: TGTGCCAGCAGCTTAATCGCGGGGAACACTGAAGCTTTCTTT. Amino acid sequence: CASSLIAGNTEAFF.

CDR3 region: CASGGSPYNSPLHF. The DNA of the CDR3 is TGTGCCAGCGGGGGCAGTCCGTATAATTCACCCCTCCACTTT. The V gene is TRBV21-1, the J gene TRBJ1-6; the table calls TRBD1, which could not be checked here. TRBV21-1 corresponds to a pseudogene. The CDR3 extends over 14 amino acids.